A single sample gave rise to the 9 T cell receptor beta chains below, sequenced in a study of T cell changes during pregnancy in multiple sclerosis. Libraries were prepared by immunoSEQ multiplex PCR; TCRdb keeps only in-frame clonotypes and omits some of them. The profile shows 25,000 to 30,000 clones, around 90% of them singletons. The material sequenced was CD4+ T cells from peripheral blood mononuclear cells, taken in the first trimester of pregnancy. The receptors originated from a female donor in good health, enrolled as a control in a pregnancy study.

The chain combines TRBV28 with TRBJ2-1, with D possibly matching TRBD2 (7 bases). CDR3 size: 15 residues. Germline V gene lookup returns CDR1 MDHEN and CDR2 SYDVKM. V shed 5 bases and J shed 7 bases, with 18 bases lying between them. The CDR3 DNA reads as TGTGCCAGCAGTGCCCATGGTGCGGGGGCTAATGAGCAGTTCTTC. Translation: CASSAHGAGANEQFF.

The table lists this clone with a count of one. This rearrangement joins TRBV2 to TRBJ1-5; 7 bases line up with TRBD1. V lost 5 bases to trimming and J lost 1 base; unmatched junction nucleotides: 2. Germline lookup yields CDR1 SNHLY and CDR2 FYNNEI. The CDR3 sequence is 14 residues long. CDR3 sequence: CASSPDRSNQPQHF. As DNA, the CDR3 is TGTGCCAGCAGTCCGGACAGGAGCAATCAGCCCCAGCATTTT.

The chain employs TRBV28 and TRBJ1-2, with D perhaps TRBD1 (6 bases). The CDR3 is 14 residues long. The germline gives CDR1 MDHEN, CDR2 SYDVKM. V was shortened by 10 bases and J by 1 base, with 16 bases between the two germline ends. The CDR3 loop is CATGGTPNNYGYTF. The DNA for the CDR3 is TGTGCCACCGGGGGGACACCAAATAACTATGGCTACACCTTC.

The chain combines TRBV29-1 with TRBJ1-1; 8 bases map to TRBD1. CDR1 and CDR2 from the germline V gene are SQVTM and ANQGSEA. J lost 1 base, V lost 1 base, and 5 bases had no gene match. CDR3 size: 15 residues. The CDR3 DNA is TGCAGCGTTGAAGGCGCGACAGGGGCGAACACTGAAGCTTTCTTT. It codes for CSVEGATGANTEAFF. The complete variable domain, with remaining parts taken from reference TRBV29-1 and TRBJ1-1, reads SAVISQKPSRDICQRGTSLTIQCQVDSQVTMMFWYRQQPGQSLTLIATANQGSEATYESGFVIDKFPISRPNLTFSTLTVSNMSPEDSSIYLCSVEGATGANTEAFFGQGTRLTVV.

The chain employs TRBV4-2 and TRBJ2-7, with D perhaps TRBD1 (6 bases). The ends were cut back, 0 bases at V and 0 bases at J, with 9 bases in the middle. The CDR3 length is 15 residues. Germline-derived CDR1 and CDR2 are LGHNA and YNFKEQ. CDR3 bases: TGTGCCAGCAGCCAAGAGCAGGGGAGCTCCTACGAGCAGTACTTC. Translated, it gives CASSQEQGSSYEQYF.

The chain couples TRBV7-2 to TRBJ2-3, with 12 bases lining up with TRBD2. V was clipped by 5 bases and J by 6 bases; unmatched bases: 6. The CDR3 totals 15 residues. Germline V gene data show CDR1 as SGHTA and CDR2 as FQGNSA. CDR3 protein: CASSVTSGGSDTQYF. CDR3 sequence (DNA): TGTGCCAGCAGCGTTACTAGCGGGGGGTCTGATACGCAGTATTTT.

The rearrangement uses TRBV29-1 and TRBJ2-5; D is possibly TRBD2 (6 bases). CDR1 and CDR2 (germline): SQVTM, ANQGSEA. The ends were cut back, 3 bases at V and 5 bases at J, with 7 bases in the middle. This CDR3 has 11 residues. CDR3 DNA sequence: TGCAGCGTTGATGGGGGGGAGACCCAGTACTTC. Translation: CSVDGGETQYF.

CDR3 residues: CASSLAQGPNSPLHF. As DNA, the CDR3 is TGCGCCAGCAGCTTGGCGCAGGGTCCTAATTCACCCCTCCACTTT. V and J are TRBV5-1 and TRBJ1-6; weak D call: TRBD1 (5 bases). V dropped 0 bases and J dropped 6 bases, with 10 bases sitting between them. The CDR3 is 15 residues long. Per the germline V gene, CDR1 is SGHRS and CDR2 is YFSETQ.

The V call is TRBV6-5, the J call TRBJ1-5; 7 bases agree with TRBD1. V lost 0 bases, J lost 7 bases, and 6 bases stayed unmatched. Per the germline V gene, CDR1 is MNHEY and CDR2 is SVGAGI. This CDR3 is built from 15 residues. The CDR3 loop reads CASSYSRQGGQPQHF. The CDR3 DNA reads TGTGCCAGCAGTTACTCGAGACAGGGAGGACAGCCCCAGCATTTT.